The T cell receptor (beta chain) described here comes from a study of breast tumors, draining lymph nodes, adjacent tissues. This clonotype was counted at least ten times. V was pared by 2 bases and J by 3 bases, with 7 bases of the junction left unmatched. The germline gives CDR1 MGHDK, CDR2 SYGVNS. The CDR3 is made up of 15 amino acids. TCRdb used MiXCR to reprocess the multiplex PCR reads, holding one entry per CDR3 protein. The sample records 150,000 to 200,000 distinct CDR3 sequences, 30% to 35% being singletons. Axillary draining lymph nodes of breast cancer patients supplied the node samples. The V and J genes are TRBV25-1 and TRBJ2-7, with 7 nucleotides matching TRBD1. The TCR comes from a female donor with breast cancer. Some clones in this sample may be carry-over from other donors' samples. Material for sequencing was axillary lymph node tissue. In nucleotides, the CDR3 is TGTGCCAGCAGTGAACGGAGGACAGGAGACTACGAGCAGTACTTC. Protein sequence: CASSERRTGDYEQYF.